What follows are 30 T cell receptor beta chains derived from one specimen sequenced in a study of blood T cell repertoires in COVID-19 (dated by TCRdb to between 2020 and 2021). Receptor amplification or capture employed the immunoSEQ multiplex PCR assay. Sourced from immuneACCESS, this table was stored by TCRdb with only in-frame sequences that have V and J called. A share of the clones is absent; for the studies checked, an unresolved V gene accounts for under half, and the remainder has no known explanation. A total of fewer than 200,000 clones appear in this sample, about 83% of them only once. 3% to 3.5% of the sample lies in the top ten. The specimen sequenced was PBMCs or T cells enriched from blood (not recorded which). The receptor source for this set is a woman aged 25 to 39 who had been exposed to COVID-19.

The V gene is TRBV6-5, the J gene TRBJ1-1, with a weak D call TRBD1 (6 bases). Trimming removed 7 bases from V and 0 bases from J, with 12 bases in between. Per the germline V gene, CDR1 is MNHEY and CDR2 is SVGAGI. This CDR3 has 14 amino acids. CDR3 bases: TGTGCCAGCACCCTACAGGGAGTGAACACTGAAGCTTTCTTT. Its translation: CASTLQGVNTEAFF.

The J gene is TRBJ2-5, the V gene TRBV7-9; D perhaps matches TRBD2 (7 bases). Germline V gene data show CDR1 as SEHNR and CDR2 as FQNEAQ (reference sequence). There are 11 residues in the CDR3. CDR3 loop: CAHREGVTQYF. CDR3 nucleotides: TGTGCGCACAGGGAGGGGGTGACCCAGTACTTC.

This clone showed up just once. The chain is built from TRBV19 and TRBJ1-2, with 8 nucleotides matching TRBD1. CDR1 and CDR2 (germline): LNHDA, SQIVND (reference sequence). The CDR3 is 15 amino acids. The junction had 8 bases not matched to a gene; V was cut back by 5 bases and J by 3 bases. The CDR3 loop reads CASSQGAFGDYGYTF. DNA of the CDR3: TGTGCCAGTAGTCAGGGGGCCTTCGGTGACTATGGCTACACCTTC.

The genes are TRBV6-1 and TRBJ1-1; 8 bases are a match to TRBD1. V lost 2 bases and J lost 5; bases outside the gene matches: 13. The CDR3 covers 17 residues. The germline CDR1 and CDR2 sequences are MNHNS and SASEGT. The CDR3 bases are TGTGCCAGCAGTGAACGAACAGGGGGAATCCATAGGACTGAAGCTTTCTTT. It yields the protein CASSERTGGIHRTEAFF.

The J gene is TRBJ2-1, the V gene TRBV6-4; 10 nucleotides agree with TRBD2. This CDR3 contains 15 residues. V lost 5 bases, J lost 2 bases, and 3 bases stayed unmatched. Germline lookup yields CDR1 MRHNA and CDR2 SNTAGT. The CDR3 DNA follows: TGTGCCAGCAGTAATCTAGCGGGGGCCTACAATGAGCAGTTCTTC. Amino acid sequence: CASSNLAGAYNEQFF.

The chain recombines TRBV19 with TRBJ1-5; 9 nucleotides match TRBD1. The junction had 5 bases not matched to a gene; V was cut back by 5 bases and J by 6 bases. The CDR3 has 14 amino acids. The germline V gene has CDR1 LNHDA and CDR2 SQIVND (reference sequence). This CDR3 reads CASSGTGNSQPQHF. For the CDR3, the DNA is TGTGCCAGTAGTGGGACAGGGAATAGTCAGCCCCAGCATTTT.

This clone was counted a few times. The J gene is TRBJ2-5, the V gene TRBV4-3; D remains unclear. Between the trimmed V and J ends, which lost 0 bases and 5 bases, there was a span of 10 bases. Per germline, CDR1 LGHNA and CDR2 YSLEER. This CDR3 region has 14 residues. The chain's CDR3 is CASSQDPQVETQYF. The CDR3 DNA sequence: TGCGCCAGCAGCCAAGATCCCCAGGTGGAGACCCAGTACTTC.

The V call is TRBV12-3 or TRBV12-4, the J call TRBJ1-2; 7 nucleotides line up with TRBD1. V trimming: 3 bases; J trimming: 9 bases; junction bases outside the gene matches: 7. The CDR3 is made up of 13 amino acids. The CDR3 DNA follows: TGTGCCAGCAGTTTTAACAGGGGCGGGAGCTACACCTTC. Translated: CASSFNRGGSYTF.

The rearrangement joins TRBV19 to TRBJ2-1, with D possibly matching TRBD1 (6 bases). V lost 8 bases and J lost 7, with 15 bases in between. Germline CDR1 reads LNHDA; CDR2 reads SQIVND (reference sequence). The CDR3 is made up of 13 amino acids. The CDR3 DNA is TGTGCCAGTGCGACAGGACCTACGAATGAGCAGTTCTTC. It translates to CASATGPTNEQFF.

The chain has TRBV2 and TRBJ2-3; D not resolved. CDR1 SNHLY and CDR2 FYNNEI come from the germline V gene. The CDR3 runs 10 residues. Trimming took off 8 bases at V and 3 bases at J, with 3 bases between the two ends. In DNA, the CDR3 is TGTGCCAGCGAGACAGATACGCAGTATTTT. Translating it yields CASETDTQYF.

This sequence joins TRBV5-1 and TRBJ1-2; TRBD1 might be the D (6 bases). Germline V gene lookup returns CDR1 SGHRS and CDR2 YFSETQ. V was clipped by 3 bases and J by 12 bases, with 18 bases between them. The CDR3 is made up of 13 amino acids. The CDR3 loop is CASSSQQGWADTF. DNA for the CDR3: TGCGCCAGCAGCTCTCAACAGGGTTGGGCGGACACCTTC.

The chain is built from TRBV11-2 and TRBJ1-3; 8 positions match TRBD1. The CDR3 covers 15 residues. Trimming at V came to 5 bases and at J to 8 bases, leaving 11 bases not matched to a gene. Germline V CDR1 and CDR2: SGHAT, FQNNGV. CDR3 protein: CASSHVTGGLDTIYF. In DNA form, the CDR3 reads TGTGCCAGCAGCCACGTAACAGGGGGTCTGGACACCATATATTTT.

The J gene is TRBJ1-2, the V gene TRBV14; tentatively, D is TRBD1 (6 bases). Germline-derived CDR1 and CDR2 are SGHDN and FVKESK. V shed 4 bases and J shed 4 bases, with 19 bases lying between them. The CDR3 is 16 amino acids. The CDR3 nucleotides are TGTGCCAGCAGCCCCCGCCCCTCACAGGGCCCCTATGGCTACACCTTC. It yields the protein CASSPRPSQGPYGYTF.

The V and J genes are TRBV6-5 and TRBJ1-5; D is possibly TRBD1 (6 bases). V lost 5 bases and J 5 bases, leaving 13 bases between the germline ends. Germline CDR1 MNHEY, CDR2 SVGAGI. This CDR3 region has 14 residues. The CDR3 nucleotides read TGTGCCAGCAGTCTACAGGGTTGGGATCAGCCCCAGCATTTT. Translated: CASSLQGWDQPQHF.

This clone was counted between two and nine times. This chain links TRBV19 with TRBJ2-1; 7 positions match TRBD2. Germline-derived CDR1 and CDR2 are LNHDA and SQIVND (reference sequence). This CDR3 is built from 17 residues. J lost 6 bases, V lost 0 bases, and 11 bases had no gene match. CDR3 residues: CASSIDLSQGGVNEQFF. The DNA for the CDR3 is TGTGCCAGTAGTATAGATCTATCCCAGGGAGGGGTCAATGAGCAGTTCTTC.

This clone has more than one count but fewer than ten. The V call is TRBV4-2, the J call TRBJ2-2; D gene unclear. The germline V gene encodes CDR1 LGHNA and CDR2 YNFKEQ. This CDR3 is 16 amino acids long. V was cut by 2 bases and J by 0 bases, with 10 bases left in between. CDR3 DNA sequence: TGTGCCAGCAGCCAAATGCAGTTCGCGAACACCGGGGAGCTGTTTTTT. As protein: CASSQMQFANTGELFF.

The chain combines TRBV30 with TRBJ2-7; D gene uncertain. Deletions cut 2 bases from V and 3 bases from J, with 5 bases between. Germline V gene data show CDR1 as GTSNPN and CDR2 as SVGIG (reference sequence). This CDR3 is built from 11 residues. The CDR3 DNA is TGTGCCTGGAGTATTAACTACGAGCAGTACTTC. Amino acid sequence: CAWSINYEQYF.

The chain has TRBV12-3 or TRBV12-4 and TRBJ1-5; D not resolved. This CDR3 comprises 13 residues. V dropped 4 bases and J dropped 0 bases, with 4 bases sitting between them. The CDR3: CASSYGSNQPQHF. In DNA form, the CDR3 reads TGTGCCAGCAGTTACGGTAGCAATCAGCCCCAGCATTTT.

This clone was seen only a few times. The chain recombines TRBV5-1 with TRBJ1-6; 7 bases are a match to TRBD1. CDR3 size: 14 residues. Germline assignment: CDR1 SGHRS and CDR2 YFSETQ. The V segment lost 2 bases and the J segment 10 bases; nucleotides outside the gene matches: 6. The CDR3 region is CASSFGQDVSPLHF. CDR3 nucleotide sequence: TGCGCCAGCAGCTTCGGACAGGACGTATCACCCCTCCACTTT.

CDR3 nucleotide sequence: TGTGCCAGCAGTCAACAGGGATTCGGTCAGCCCCAGCATTTT. It encodes CASSQQGFGQPQHF. The chain carries TRBV6-5 and TRBJ1-5, with D maybe TRBD1 (6 bases). Deletions cut 5 bases from V and 6 bases from J, with 14 bases between. The CDR3 totals 14 residues. The germline V gene encodes CDR1 MNHEY and CDR2 SVGAGI.

This sequence joins TRBV28 and TRBJ1-2; D uncertain. The CDR3 is 12 residues long. V lost 4 bases and J lost 8, with 11 bases in between. CDR1 and CDR2 (germline): MDHEN, SYDVKM. The CDR3 bases are TGTGCCAGCAGTTGGGAGGAGAGGGGCTACACCTTC. Its protein is CASSWEERGYTF.

The J gene is TRBJ2-7, the V gene TRBV11-2; the match to TRBD1 covers 7 bases. Germline V lookup: CDR1 SGHAT, CDR2 FQNNGV. This CDR3 region has 11 residues. Germline trimming cut 3 bases from V and 12 bases from J; bases unmatched to any gene: 5. CDR3 loop: CASSFLRDRYF. The DNA for the CDR3 is TGTGCCAGCAGCTTCCTCCGGGACAGGTACTTC.

This chain uses TRBV7-9 with TRBJ2-1; a weak D match, TRBD2 (6 bases). There are 15 residues in the CDR3. V shed 4 bases and J shed 5 bases, with 15 bases lying between them. CDR1 and CDR2 (germline): SEHNR, FQNEAQ (reference sequence). Written as DNA, the CDR3 is TGTGCCAGCAGCTCCCTAGCGAATACGAACAATGAGCAGTTCTTC. Translated: CASSSLANTNNEQFF.

CDR3 protein: CASSSPTTGQRNPQAFF. The CDR3, as DNA: TGTGCCAGCAGCTCCCCAACCACAGGTCAACGGAACCCCCAGGCTTTCTTT. The chain uses TRBV7-2 and TRBJ1-1; D possibly corresponds to TRBD1 (5 bases). The germline V and J ends were trimmed by 4 bases and 11 bases, with 29 bases remaining between them. Looked up from germline, CDR1 is SGHTA and CDR2 is FQGNSA. CDR3 length equals 17 residues.

CDR3 sequence (DNA): TGTGCCAGCAGCCCTAGCGGGAGGCTAGAGACCCAGTACTTC. It is translated as CASSPSGRLETQYF. This rearrangement joins TRBV6-2 or TRBV6-3 to TRBJ2-5; 11 nucleotides agree with TRBD2. In germline, CDR1 is MNHEY, CDR2 SVGEGT. Unmatched junction bases numbered 4, after V lost 6 bases and J lost 4 bases. This CDR3 region has 14 residues.

The chain carries TRBV11-2 and TRBJ1-1, with D maybe TRBD1 (6 bases). CDR3 size: 15 residues. V was trimmed by 5 bases and J by 0 bases, leaving 13 bases between them. Germline V gene data show CDR1 as SGHAT and CDR2 as FQNNGV. The CDR3 protein is CASSVGQFLNTEAFF. The CDR3 DNA reads as TGTGCCAGCAGCGTAGGACAGTTCTTGAACACTGAAGCTTTCTTT.

The count of this clone is one. J is TRBJ1-2 and V is TRBV5-6; 7 bases agree with TRBD1. V dropped 0 bases and J dropped 8; count of bases not matched to a gene: 10. This CDR3 is 15 amino acids long. Germline assignment: CDR1 SGHDT and CDR2 YYEEEE. The CDR3 bases are TGTGCCAGCAGCTTGGACCAGGGGGAAAGAAGAGGCTACACCTTC. Translation: CASSLDQGERRGYTF.

This clone was seen just once. The chain couples TRBV7-9 to TRBJ1-1; maybe TRBD1 (6 bases). The CDR3 covers 12 residues. Germline assignment: CDR1 SEHNR and CDR2 FQNEAQ (reference sequence). The ends were cut back, 5 bases at V and 7 bases at J, with 11 bases in the middle. CDR3 DNA sequence: TGTGCCAGCAGCCCACAGGGTAGTGAAGCTTTCTTT. Its protein product is CASSPQGSEAFF. The full variable domain, with the rest looked up from reference TRBV7-9 and TRBJ1-1, is DTGVSQNPRHKITKRGQNVTFRCDPISEHNRLYWYRQTLGQGPEFLTYFQNEAQLEKSRLLSDRFSAERPKGSFSTLEIQRTEQGDSAMYLCASSPQGSEAFFGQGTRLTVV.

CDR3 in DNA: TGTGCCAGCAGTTTATCTCACGGGGCTAACTATGGCTACACCTTC. Encoded protein: CASSLSHGANYGYTF. The V and J genes are TRBV27 and TRBJ1-2; D is uncertain. This CDR3 region has 15 residues. The germline V gene encodes CDR1 MNHEY and CDR2 SMNVEV (reference sequence). The V gene lost 0 bases and the J gene lost 0 bases, with 8 bases spanning the gap.

The chain couples TRBV4-3 to TRBJ1-5; D gene unclear. CDR1 and CDR2 (germline): LGHNA, YSLEER. The V end lost 0 bases, the J end lost 2 bases, and 5 bases lay between the germline ends. The CDR3 consists of 14 residues. The CDR3 region has the DNA TGCGCCAGCAGCCAAGAGAGTCGCAATCAGCCCCAGCATTTT. This encodes CASSQESRNQPQHF.